This T cell receptor beta chain was recorded in a study of blood T cell repertoires in COVID-19. Study summary: In each case, the material was cDNA or gDNA derived from T cells, B-cell-depleted T cells, or PBMCs.

Libraries were prepared by immunoSEQ multiplex PCR; TCRdb keeps only in-frame clonotypes and omits some of them. The sample has hundreds of thousands of clones; 80% to 90% are singletons. The CDR3 length is 15 residues. V shed 5 bases, J shed 3 bases, and the junction held 6 bases outside the gene matches. Germline V gene sequence: CDR1 LNHDA, CDR2 SQIVND (reference sequence). The sequenced sample consisted of peripheral blood. The V and J genes are TRBV19 and TRBJ1-4; 7 bases are a match to TRBD1. The sequence was obtained from a woman in her thirties with active or convalescent COVID-19. The CDR3 DNA reads TGTGCCAGTAGTTCAACAGGGGAGCCTAATGAAAAACTGTTTTTT. Translation: CASSSTGEPNEKLFF.